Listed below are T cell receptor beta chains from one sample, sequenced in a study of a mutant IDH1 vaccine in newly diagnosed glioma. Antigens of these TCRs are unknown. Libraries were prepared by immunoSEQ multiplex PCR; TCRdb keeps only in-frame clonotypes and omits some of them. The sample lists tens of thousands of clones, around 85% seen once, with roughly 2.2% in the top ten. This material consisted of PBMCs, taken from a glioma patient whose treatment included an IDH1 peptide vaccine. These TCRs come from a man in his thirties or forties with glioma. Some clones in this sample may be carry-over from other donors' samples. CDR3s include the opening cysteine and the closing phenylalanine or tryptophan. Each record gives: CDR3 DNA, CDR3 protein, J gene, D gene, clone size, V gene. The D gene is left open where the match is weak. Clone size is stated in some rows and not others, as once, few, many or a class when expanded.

cdr3_nt: TGTGCCAGCAGCTTCGGACAGGGAAGGGGTGAAAAACTGTTTTTT
cdr3_aa: CASSFGQGRGEKLFF
j_call: TRBJ1-4
d_call: TRBD1
clone_size: once
v_call: TRBV11-2

cdr3_nt: TGTGCCAGCAGTTCTCCCAGGGCTATGGGTGAGGGCAATCAGCCCCAGCATTTT
cdr3_aa: CASSSPRAMGEGNQPQHF
j_call: TRBJ1-5
d_call: NA
clone_size: NA
v_call: TRBV28

cdr3_nt: TGCAGCGTGGCGGGGACCATGAACACTGAAGCTTTCTTT
cdr3_aa: CSVAGTMNTEAFF
j_call: TRBJ1-1
d_call: NA
clone_size: once
v_call: TRBV29-1

cdr3_nt: TGCAGCGCCTGGACAGGGGGCTTAGGCACTGAAGCTTTCTTT
cdr3_aa: CSAWTGGLGTEAFF
j_call: TRBJ1-1
d_call: TRBD1
clone_size: NA
v_call: TRBV29-1

cdr3_nt: TGTGCCAGTAGTATCGGGACAGCCTCCTACAATGAGCAGTTCTTC
cdr3_aa: CASSIGTASYNEQFF
j_call: TRBJ2-1
d_call: TRBD1
clone_size: NA
v_call: TRBV19

cdr3_nt: TGTGCCAGCAGCTCCGGACAGGGTGTAATGACCCAGTACTTC
cdr3_aa: CASSSGQGVMTQYF
j_call: TRBJ2-5
d_call: TRBD1
clone_size: NA
v_call: TRBV6-6

cdr3_nt: TGCGCCAGCAGCCTGCCAGATACGCAGTATTTT
cdr3_aa: CASSLPDTQYF
j_call: TRBJ2-3
d_call: NA
clone_size: NA
v_call: TRBV5-1

cdr3_nt: TGTGCCAGCAGCCATGGACCAAGCGGGACACGCTCCTACGAGCAGTACTTC
cdr3_aa: CASSHGPSGTRSYEQYF
j_call: TRBJ2-7
d_call: NA
clone_size: few
v_call: TRBV4-2

cdr3_nt: TGTGCCAGCAGCGTAGGGGCGGATTTCTACGAGCAGTACTTC
cdr3_aa: CASSVGADFYEQYF
j_call: TRBJ2-7
d_call: NA
clone_size: NA
v_call: TRBV9

cdr3_nt: TGTGCCAGCAGCCAAGGACTTATGGGGGCCTACGAGCAGTACTTC
cdr3_aa: CASSQGLMGAYEQYF
j_call: TRBJ2-7
d_call: NA
clone_size: once
v_call: TRBV14

cdr3_nt: TGCAGCGGGAAGTACAATGAGCAGTTCTTC
cdr3_aa: CSGKYNEQFF
j_call: TRBJ2-1
d_call: NA
clone_size: NA
v_call: TRBV29-1

cdr3_nt: TGTGCCAGCAGCTCGGGACAGGGGGCGCGGTACACTGAAGCTTTCTTT
cdr3_aa: CASSSGQGARYTEAFF
j_call: TRBJ1-1
d_call: TRBD1
clone_size: NA
v_call: TRBV7-6

cdr3_nt: TGTGCCAGTAGTATTATGATCGGGGCACAAGAGACCCAGTACTTC
cdr3_aa: CASSIMIGAQETQYF
j_call: TRBJ2-5
d_call: NA
clone_size: few
v_call: TRBV19

cdr3_nt: TGTGCCAGCAGCTCCCTCTCCTACGAGCAGTACTTC
cdr3_aa: CASSSLSYEQYF
j_call: TRBJ2-7
d_call: NA
clone_size: NA
v_call: TRBV7-9

cdr3_nt: TGCGCCAGCAGCCGCCGGGACGTCGGCCAAGAGACCCAGTACTTC
cdr3_aa: CASSRRDVGQETQYF
j_call: TRBJ2-5
d_call: NA
clone_size: NA
v_call: TRBV4-1

cdr3_nt: TGTGCCAGCAGTGTGGACAGGGCGAACTATTCACCCCTCCACTTT
cdr3_aa: CASSVDRANYSPLHF
j_call: TRBJ1-6
d_call: TRBD1
clone_size: NA
v_call: TRBV6-1